The 30 T cell receptor beta chains listed next were all sequenced from one sample in a study of T cell repertoires in cytomegalovirus infection. These TCRs are of unknown antigen specificity. Each CDR3 protein is one row after TCRdb ran MiXCR on the reads. The table lists about 900,000 distinct CDR3 sequences, around a third of them singletons. Sequencing was performed on cultured CD8+ T cells from PBMCs, taken from culture after CMV antigen stimulation. These receptors came from a human donor in good health (CMV status not recorded). Some clones in this sample may be carry-over from other donors' samples.

The V call is TRBV6-5, the J call TRBJ2-3; TRBD2 matches at 13 bases. This CDR3 comprises 16 residues. The germline V gene has CDR1 MNHEY and CDR2 SVGAGI. V shed 5 bases and J 5 bases; nucleotides not matched to a gene: 7. DNA of the CDR3: TGTGCCAGCAGTACTAGCGGGGGGGCATGGGGAGATACGCAGTATTTT. Translated: CASSTSGGAWGDTQYF.

This chain links TRBV19 with TRBJ1-5; the D gene is possibly TRBD1 (5 bases). Germline assignment: CDR1 LNHDA and CDR2 SQIVND (reference sequence). This CDR3 contains 11 residues. Trimming took off 3 bases at V and 11 bases at J, with 8 bases between the two ends. The DNA of the CDR3 is TGTGCCAGTAGTATCAGGGAGGCCCAGCATTTT. Amino acid sequence: CASSIREAQHF.

The rearrangement joins TRBV11-3 to TRBJ2-7; no definite D call. Germline V gene sequence: CDR1 SGHNT, CDR2 YENEEA. V was shortened by 8 bases and J by 2 bases, with 13 bases between the two germline ends. CDR3 length equals 13 residues. CDR3 coding DNA: TGTGCCAGCTCCTTACGGATCCCCTACGAGCAGTACGTC. Amino acid sequence: CASSLRIPYEQYV.

This clonotype was picked up a small number of times. The chain is built from TRBV11-2 and TRBJ2-7; D unclear. Germline V gene data show CDR1 as SGHAT and CDR2 as FQNNGV. The V end lost 2 bases, the J end lost 2 bases, and 10 bases lay between the germline ends. The length of the CDR3 is 14 residues. This chain's CDR3 is CASSLWTGTYEQYV. As DNA, the CDR3 is TGTGCCAGCAGCTTATGGACCGGCACCTACGAGCAGTACGTC.

J is TRBJ1-4 and V is TRBV12-3 or TRBV12-4, with 9 bases aligning to TRBD1. The CDR3 is made up of 15 amino acids. Trimming removed 4 bases from V and 7 bases from J; junction bases left unmatched: 7. In DNA, the CDR3 is TGTGCCAGCAGTTCTGGACAGGGGCGAATTGAAAAACTGTTTTTT. As protein: CASSSGQGRIEKLFF.

This clonotype was detected only a few times. The gene calls are TRBV2 and TRBJ2-1; D not resolved. V dropped 1 base and J dropped 8 bases, with 12 bases sitting between them. Germline V gene sequence: CDR1 SNHLY, CDR2 FYNNEI. The CDR3 covers 14 residues. The CDR3 DNA reads TGTGCCAGCAGTGAAGGGGCACTTGGGGATGAGCAGTTCTTC. Translating it yields CASSEGALGDEQFF.

The chain joins TRBV6-1 to TRBJ1-5, with D possibly TRBD1 on 5 matching bases. The V and J ends lost 7 bases and 7 bases respectively, with 14 bases between them. Germline V CDR1 and CDR2: MNHNS, SASEGT. The length of the CDR3 is 13 residues. The chain's CDR3 is CASTKGSWQPQHF. In DNA form, the CDR3 reads TGTGCCAGCACTAAGGGGTCTTGGCAGCCCCAGCATTTT.

The chain carries TRBV18 and TRBJ2-7, with 9 bases that match TRBD1. This CDR3 region has 15 residues. V shed 3 bases, J shed 2 bases, and the junction held 5 bases outside the gene matches. Germline CDR1 and CDR2: KGHSH and LQKENI. The DNA of the CDR3 is TGTGCCAGCTCACCTCCCGGGACAGGGCCCTACGAGCAGTACTTC. Amino acids: CASSPPGTGPYEQYF.

The gene calls are TRBV2 and TRBJ2-3; D gene unclear. Germline loops: CDR1 SNHLY, CDR2 FYNNEI. The CDR3 sequence is 17 residues long. Trimming stripped 1 base from V and 8 bases from J, with 22 bases between. CDR3 bases: TGTGCCAGCAGTGAAGAGGGTAGTGGTTGGGAAGTCGGTACGCAGTATTTT. Its translation: CASSEEGSGWEVGTQYF.

The chain joins TRBV10-3 to TRBJ1-1; TRBD1 matches at 10 bases. With V trimmed by 4 bases and J by 0 bases, 8 bases remained unmatched. Per the germline V gene, CDR1 is ENHRY and CDR2 is SYGVKD. There are 17 residues in the CDR3. The chain's CDR3 is CAISGRDRGTLNTEAFF. In DNA form, the CDR3 reads TGTGCCATCAGTGGCCGGGACAGGGGAACTTTGAACACTGAAGCTTTCTTT.

This clonotype has more than one count but fewer than ten. This chain uses TRBV19 with TRBJ1-1; D not certain. V dropped 4 bases and J dropped 3 bases, with 15 bases sitting between them. The CDR3 has 15 amino acids. Looked up from germline, CDR1 is LNHDA and CDR2 is SQIVND (reference sequence). This chain's CDR3 is CASSTLRGKDTEAFF. Written as DNA, the CDR3 is TGTGCCAGTAGTACGCTACGGGGTAAGGACACTGAAGCTTTCTTT.

The CDR3 reads CASSQDQGPDSPLHF. CDR3 sequence (DNA): TGCGCCAGCAGCCAAGATCAGGGGCCGGATTCACCCCTCCACTTT. The chain recombines TRBV4-3 with TRBJ1-6; tentatively, D is TRBD1 (6 bases). Germline CDR1 LGHNA, CDR2 YSLEER. The V and J ends lost 0 bases and 8 bases respectively, with 11 bases between them. The CDR3 runs to 15 residues.

The rearrangement uses TRBV9 and TRBJ1-3; tentative D call: TRBD1 (5 bases). Germline assignment: CDR1 SGDLS and CDR2 YYNGEE. The length of the CDR3 is 15 residues. V was clipped by 0 bases and J by 0 bases, with 7 bases between them. The CDR3 loop reads CASSVGDLSGNTIYF. CDR3 nucleotide sequence: TGTGCCAGCAGCGTAGGGGACCTCTCTGGAAACACCATATATTTT. Using reference TRBV9 and TRBJ1-3 for the parts outside the CDR3, the full variable domain is DSGVTQTPKHLITATGQRVTLRCSPRSGDLSVYWYQQSLDQGLQFLIQYYNGEERAKGNILERFSAQQFPDLHSELNLSSLELGDSALYFCASSVGDLSGNTIYFGEGSWLTVV.

With regard to this clonotype: This likely comes from a read error, as the CDR3 has no conserved phenylalanine or tryptophan at its end. J is TRBJ2-3 and V is TRBV12-3 or TRBV12-4, with a tentative D call TRBD1 (6 bases). Deletions cut 1 base from V and 1 base from J, with 9 bases between. This CDR3 has 15 amino acids. The CDR3 region is CASSLGRGGTDTQYL. The CDR3 DNA follows: TGTGCCAGCAGTTTAGGCAGGGGAGGCACAGATACGCAGTATTTG.

The chain combines TRBV5-4 with TRBJ2-7, with 8 bases fitting TRBD1. CDR1 and CDR2 (germline): SGHNT, YYREEE (reference sequence). The CDR3 length is 14 residues. Trimming removed 4 bases from V and 3 bases from J; junction bases left unmatched: 6. The CDR3 DNA is TGTGCCAGCAGCAACCGGGACAGGAACTACGAGCAGTACTTC. Translating gives CASSNRDRNYEQYF.

The CDR3 spells CASSRPPGTEAFF. DNA for the CDR3: TGCGCCAGCAGCCGCCCACCGGGCACTGAAGCTTTCTTT. The chain carries TRBV4-1 and TRBJ1-1; no clear D gene. The CDR3 sequence is 13 residues long. Deletions cut 4 bases from V and 4 bases from J, with 10 bases between. The germline CDR1 and CDR2 sequences are MGHRA and YSYEKL.

This clonotype has just a few counts. This chain joins TRBV27 and TRBJ2-1; 8 nucleotides agree with TRBD2. Germline values: CDR1 MNHEY, CDR2 SMNVEV (reference sequence). J lost 2 bases, V lost 6 bases, and 6 bases had no gene match. The CDR3 runs 15 residues. The CDR3 is CASSSGGGTYNEQFF. CDR3 DNA sequence: TGTGCCAGCAGCTCCGGCGGGGGGACCTACAATGAGCAGTTCTTC.

The chain carries TRBV19 and TRBJ2-7; 8 nucleotides match TRBD2. Germline CDR1 reads LNHDA; CDR2 reads SQIVND (reference sequence). V trimming: 7 bases; J trimming: 5 bases; junction bases outside the gene matches: 7. The length of the CDR3 is 13 residues. The CDR3 DNA reads TGTGCCAGTACCACGGGACTAGGGGACGAGCAGTACTTC. Its translation is CASTTGLGDEQYF. Complete variable domain (other parts from reference TRBV19 and TRBJ2-7): DGGITQSPKYLFRKEGQNVTLSCEQNLNHDAMYWYRQDPGQGLRLIYYSQIVNDFQKGDIAEGYSVSREKKESFPLTVTSAQKNPTAFYLCASTTGLGDEQYFGPGTRLTVT.

This clonotype was counted only a few times. The V call is TRBV4-1, the J call TRBJ2-1, with 13 positions matching TRBD2. CDR1 and CDR2 (germline): MGHRA, YSYEKL. V was clipped by 2 bases and J by 8 bases; unmatched bases: 3. This CDR3 comprises 15 residues. CDR3 bases: TGCGCCAGCAGCCAACTGACTAGCGGGGGGCATGAGCAGTTCTTC. Translating it yields CASSQLTSGGHEQFF.

This clonotype came up many times. The V and J genes are TRBV7-6 and TRBJ2-3; no firm D call. Trimming shortened V by 2 bases and J by 5 bases, and 8 bases separated the two germline ends. CDR1 SGHVS and CDR2 FNYEAQ come from the germline V gene. This CDR3 is built from 13 residues. The CDR3 reads CASSLYVGDTQYF. Written as DNA, the CDR3 is TGTGCCAGCAGCTTATACGTGGGAGATACGCAGTATTTT.

The chain is built from TRBV7-9 and TRBJ2-5, with 11 bases that match TRBD2. In germline, CDR1 is SEHNR, CDR2 FQNEAQ (reference sequence). The ends lost 2 bases at V and 3 bases at J; junction bases unmatched: 8. The CDR3 runs 17 residues. CDR3 nucleotide sequence: TGTGCCAGCAGCTTATGGGATAGCGGGGGGGCCGAAGAGACCCAGTACTTC. It specifies CASSLWDSGGAEETQYF.

The chain employs TRBV15 and TRBJ2-6, with 8 positions matching TRBD1. After removal of 7 bases from V and 0 bases from J, the junction contained 8 bases not matched to a gene. The length of the CDR3 is 17 residues. Germline V gives CDR1 LNHNV, CDR2 YYDKDF (reference sequence). CDR3 in amino acids: CATKGWTGNSGANVLTF. The CDR3 bases are TGTGCCACCAAAGGGTGGACAGGGAACTCTGGGGCCAACGTCCTGACTTTC.

The CDR3 is CASSFGTGGFDEQFF. The CDR3 DNA reads TGTGCCAGCAGCTTTGGGACAGGGGGCTTCGATGAGCAGTTCTTC. This chain uses TRBV7-9 with TRBJ2-1; 12 bases map to TRBD1. CDR3 length equals 15 residues. V lost 3 bases and J lost 8; bases outside the gene matches: 5. Germline V gene lookup returns CDR1 SEHNR and CDR2 FQNEAQ (reference sequence).

The chain has TRBV27 and TRBJ1-5; a weak D match, TRBD1 (5 bases). This CDR3 spans 16 amino acids. The germline V and J ends were trimmed by 3 bases and 4 bases, with 16 bases remaining between them. Germline values: CDR1 MNHEY, CDR2 SMNVEV (reference sequence). The DNA for the CDR3 is TGTGCCAGCAGTTTCCAGGGAGCCCCACCTAATCAGCCCCAGCATTTT. Translation gives CASSFQGAPPNQPQHF.

The chain links TRBV9 to TRBJ2-2, with 8 bases lining up with TRBD2. The CDR3 has 17 amino acids. V was pared by 0 bases and J by 4 bases, with 8 bases of the junction left unmatched. Germline V gene lookup returns CDR1 SGDLS and CDR2 YYNGEE. The CDR3 region is CASSVGSGASFTGELFF. As DNA, the CDR3 is TGTGCCAGCAGCGTAGGTAGCGGGGCGTCGTTCACCGGGGAGCTGTTTTTT.

This clonotype has only a few counts. The gene calls are TRBV7-2 and TRBJ1-2; D gene ambiguous. Germline-derived CDR1 and CDR2 are SGHTA and FQGNSA. This CDR3 is 15 amino acids long. With 1 base removed from V and 0 bases from J, the gap between germline ends came to 9 bases. The CDR3 coding sequence is TGTGCCAGCAGCTTAGTGGTAGGCACTAACTATGGCTACACCTTC. Its protein product is CASSLVVGTNYGYTF.

This clonotype was seen once. The chain combines TRBV5-4 with TRBJ1-3, with D hard to call. This CDR3 comprises 13 residues. Germline CDR1 reads SGHNT; CDR2 reads YYREEE (reference sequence). Trimming cost V 2 bases and J 2 bases, with 5 bases left between them. The CDR3 sequence: CASSFRAGNTIYF. The CDR3 DNA sequence: TGTGCCAGCAGCTTTAGAGCTGGAAACACCATATATTTT.

Only a few counts were recorded for this clonotype. The V and J genes are TRBV11-1 and TRBJ2-3, with TRBD1 matching over 8 bases. The CDR3 spans 16 residues. CDR1 is SGHAT and CDR2 is FQDESV in the germline V gene (reference sequence). With V trimmed by 2 bases and J by 0 bases, 4 bases remained unmatched. For the CDR3, the DNA is TGTGCCAGCAGCTTACGCAGGGGGCGCAGCACAGATACGCAGTATTTT. This encodes CASSLRRGRSTDTQYF. Filled out from reference TRBV11-1 and TRBJ2-3, the complete variable domain reads EAEVAQSPRYKITEKSQAVAFWCDPISGHATLYWYRQILGQGPELLVQFQDESVVDDSQLPKDRFSAERLKGVDSTLKIQPAELGDSAMYLCASSLRRGRSTDTQYFGPGTRLTVL.

This clonotype has just a few counts. One end of the junction fails to match germline, which may point to a read error. This chain uses TRBV5-1 with TRBJ1-1; D gene unclear. Germline V lookup: CDR1 SGHRS, CDR2 YFSETQ. This CDR3 comprises 15 residues. The CDR3 coding sequence is TGCGCCAGCAACTTGGAAGTGGGGTGGAACACTGAAGCTTTCTTT. Protein: CASNLEVGWNTEAFF.

This clonotype showed up just a few times. The chain employs TRBV12-3 or TRBV12-4 and TRBJ2-5; D not certain. CDR3 size: 13 residues. The V end was cut by 3 bases, the J end by 5 bases, with 10 bases between. The CDR3 DNA sequence: TGTGCCAGCAGTTTGATGGGATCCGAGACCCAGTACTTC. It is translated as CASSLMGSETQYF.